The rows below give T cell receptor beta chains drawn from one sample of a study of cytomegalovirus exposure and HLA in healthy donors. The data were produced by immunoSEQ multiplex PCR, yet TCRdb's version contains in-frame clones alone and is incomplete. The sample includes around 150,000 clones, 80% of them seen just once. The sample comprised PBMCs. These receptors all come from a male donor in good health and CMV-seropositive. Each CDR3 is given with its conserved first and last residue. A D gene is named only where the DNA matches it firmly. Size is stated for part of the rows, as once, few or many counts, or as a class when the clone is expanded.

D	V	J	size	CDR3	DNA
TRBD2	TRBV14	TRBJ2-2	.	CASSLTSGMDGELFF	TGTGCCAGCAGTTTGACTAGCGGGATGGACGGGGAGCTGTTTTTT
.	TRBV6-1	TRBJ2-5	.	CASIPGGGRIETQYF	TGTGCCAGCATCCCTGGGGGGGGCAGGATAGAGACCCAGTACTTC
.	TRBV19	TRBJ2-2	.	CASSPGADELFF	TGTGCCAGTAGCCCAGGGGCTGACGAGCTGTTTTTT
TRBD1	TRBV7-6	TRBJ2-4	.	CASSFPGTGGNIQYF	TGTGCCAGCAGCTTCCCTGGGACAGGGGGAAACATTCAGTACTTC
.	TRBV30	TRBJ1-2	.	CAWSVRRSGYGYTF	TGTGCCTGGAGTGTCCGCAGGTCTGGCTATGGCTACACCTTC
.	TRBV11-2	TRBJ2-7	.	CASSRTDTYEQYF	TGTGCCAGCAGCAGGACAGATACCTACGAGCAGTACTTC
TRBD2	TRBV29-1	TRBJ2-7	once	CSVFSGIYEQYF	TGCAGCGTTTTTAGCGGGATCTACGAGCAGTACTTC
.	TRBV30	TRBJ2-3	.	CAWRPGPSTDTQYF	TGTGCCTGGCGACCAGGGCCGAGCACAGATACGCAGTATTTT
.	TRBV9	TRBJ2-5	.	CASSVGAQETQYF	TGTGCCAGCAGCGTGGGCGCCCAAGAGACCCAGTACTTC
.	TRBV19	TRBJ2-1	.	CASSLYNEQFF	TGTGCCAGTAGTTTATACAATGAGCAGTTCTTC